This entry lists 13 T cell receptor beta chains sequenced from one sample in a study of cytomegalovirus exposure and HLA in healthy donors. PCR was performed using 60 Vbeta and 13 Jbeta primers. The table came from immunoSEQ multiplex PCR; TCRdb's copy has only in-frame clones and leaves some out. The table records 150,000 to 200,000 clones, 60% to 80% of them present only once. What was sequenced was PBMCs. These receptors were obtained from a male donor in good health and CMV-seronegative.

The chain couples TRBV5-1 to TRBJ2-3; 7 bases are a match to TRBD2. This CDR3 comprises 13 residues. V gave up 4 bases and J gave up 7 bases; unmatched junction bases: 6. The germline CDR1 and CDR2 sequences are SGHRS and YFSETQ. The CDR3 sequence: CASSTREANTQYF. CDR3 sequence (DNA): TGCGCCAGCAGCACACGGGAGGCGAATACGCAGTATTTT.

V usage is TRBV5-4 and J usage is TRBJ2-7; 7 positions match TRBD1. The germline gives CDR1 SGHNT, CDR2 YYREEE (reference sequence). This CDR3 has 15 amino acids. V gave up 4 bases and J gave up 0 bases; unmatched junction bases: 7. In nucleotides, the CDR3 is TGTGCCAGCAGCAAGGGGACAGTGAGCTCCTACGAGCAGTACTTC. Translating gives CASSKGTVSSYEQYF.

This chain joins TRBV4-1 and TRBJ1-2; D is uncertain. The germline V gene encodes CDR1 MGHRA and CDR2 YSYEKL. The CDR3 totals 14 residues. The V end lost 3 bases, the J end lost 8 bases, and 16 bases lay between the germline ends. CDR3 sequence reads: CASSQYPLALGYTF. CDR3 sequence (DNA): TGCGCCAGCAGCCAGTATCCCCTTGCCCTAGGCTACACCTTC.

J is TRBJ1-1 and V is TRBV7-9; D not certain. The CDR3 spans 15 residues. The ends were cut back, 2 bases at V and 0 bases at J, with 10 bases in the middle. CDR1 SEHNR and CDR2 FQNEAQ come from the germline V gene (reference sequence). The CDR3 DNA reads as TGTGCCAGCAGCTTAAACTCACAGCTGAACACTGAAGCTTTCTTT. Amino acid sequence: CASSLNSQLNTEAFF. The variable domain in full, completed from reference TRBV7-9 and TRBJ1-1, reads DTGVSQNPRHKITKRGQNVTFRCDPISEHNRLYWYRQTLGQGPEFLTYFQNEAQLEKSRLLSDRFSAERPKGSFSTLEIQRTEQGDSAMYLCASSLNSQLNTEAFFGQGTRLTVV.

J is TRBJ1-2 and V is TRBV5-1; D is undetermined. Per germline, CDR1 SGHRS and CDR2 YFSETQ. The CDR3 has 13 amino acids. Trimming took 0 bases from V and 6 from J, leaving 9 bases between them. The CDR3 nucleotides read TGCGCCAGCAGCTTGGCGCTCCAGGATGGCTACACCTTC. This encodes CASSLALQDGYTF.

The rearrangement uses TRBV4-1 and TRBJ2-3; 9 bases align to TRBD1. Germline lookup yields CDR1 MGHRA and CDR2 YSYEKL. The CDR3 loop spans 16 amino acids. V was pared by 2 bases and J by 4 bases, with 7 bases of the junction left unmatched. The CDR3 is CASSQTGGESADTQYF. DNA of the CDR3: TGCGCCAGCAGCCAAACAGGGGGCGAATCCGCAGATACGCAGTATTTT.

This chain joins TRBV11-1 and TRBJ2-6; 10 bases match TRBD1. Germline CDR1 reads SGHAT; CDR2 reads FQDESV (reference sequence). The V gene end was trimmed by 5 bases and the J gene end by 1 base; junction bases not matched to a gene: 5. The CDR3 contains 17 residues. The CDR3 sequence is CASSPRDRGSGANVLTF. Here the CDR3 DNA reads TGTGCCAGCAGCCCACGGGACAGGGGTTCTGGGGCCAACGTCCTGACTTTC.

The chain has TRBV6-5 and TRBJ1-2; no clear D gene. V dropped 0 bases and J dropped 0 bases, with 11 bases sitting between them. Germline V CDR1 and CDR2: MNHEY, SVGAGI. CDR3 length: 16 amino acids. The CDR3 coding sequence is TGTGCCAGCAGTTACTCCTTGGGCAGAGCTAACTATGGCTACACCTTC. Amino acids: CASSYSLGRANYGYTF.

This chain connects TRBV12-5 to TRBJ2-5, with 8 nucleotides matching TRBD1. Germline V gene sequence: CDR1 LGHNT, CDR2 FRNRAP. The CDR3 covers 15 residues. Trimming at V came to 1 base and at J to 5 bases, leaving 6 bases not matched to a gene. The CDR3 is CASGLGTGPRETQYF. The CDR3, as DNA: TGTGCTAGTGGTTTGGGGACAGGGCCCAGGGAGACCCAGTACTTC.

The chain uses TRBV18 and TRBJ1-1; perhaps TRBD1 as D (5 bases). The CDR3 covers 16 residues. Trimming removed 0 bases at V and 1 base at J, with 12 bases between. In germline, CDR1 is KGHSH, CDR2 LQKENI. The CDR3 spells CASSPPPRGWNTEAFF. In DNA, the CDR3 is TGTGCCAGCTCACCACCCCCAAGGGGTTGGAACACTGAAGCTTTCTTT.

This chain uses TRBV7-6 with TRBJ2-7; 8 nucleotides match TRBD1. Unmatched junction bases numbered 10, after V lost 6 bases and J lost 6 bases. The germline V gene encodes CDR1 SGHVS and CDR2 FNYEAQ. The CDR3 has 14 residues. As DNA, the CDR3 is TGTGCCAGCAGGCCCGGACAGGGCGGTGGCGAGCAGTACTTC. Amino acids: CASRPGQGGGEQYF.

The rearrangement joins TRBV29-1 to TRBJ2-2; D gene uncertain. The germline CDR1 and CDR2 sequences are SQVTM and ANQGSEA. This CDR3 region has 13 residues. Trimming took off 7 bases at V and 9 bases at J, with 18 bases between the two ends. The CDR3 DNA sequence: TGCAGCGCGCGGCGAGGCATCAACAGGGAGCTGTTTTTT. It codes for CSARRGINRELFF.

The chain carries TRBV7-8 and TRBJ2-7, with D perhaps matching TRBD1 (5 bases). Germline CDR1 is SGHVS and CDR2 is FQNEAQ. The CDR3 runs 16 residues. V was trimmed by 6 bases and J by 2 bases, leaving 20 bases between them. DNA of the CDR3: TGTGCCAGCAGGTTAATACCAGGGTTGGAGACCTACGAGCAGTACTTC. Amino acids: CASRLIPGLETYEQYF.